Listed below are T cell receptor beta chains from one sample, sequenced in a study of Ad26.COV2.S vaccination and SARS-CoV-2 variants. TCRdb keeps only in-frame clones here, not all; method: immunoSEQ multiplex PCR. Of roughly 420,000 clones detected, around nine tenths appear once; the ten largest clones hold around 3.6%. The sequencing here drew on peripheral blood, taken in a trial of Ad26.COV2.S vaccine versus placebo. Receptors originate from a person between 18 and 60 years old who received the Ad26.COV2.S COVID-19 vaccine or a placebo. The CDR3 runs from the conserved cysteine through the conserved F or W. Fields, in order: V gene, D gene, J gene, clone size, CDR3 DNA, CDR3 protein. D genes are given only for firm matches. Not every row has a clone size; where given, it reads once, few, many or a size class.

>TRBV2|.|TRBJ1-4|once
TGTGCCAGCAGTGAAAGGCAGGGTGAGGGGGAAAAACTGTTTTTT
CASSERQGEGEKLFF
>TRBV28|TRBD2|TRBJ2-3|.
TGTGCCAGCGGCCCTCGGGCTAGCGGGGGGATAGATACGCAGTATTTT
CASGPRASGGIDTQYF
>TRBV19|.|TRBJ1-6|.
TGTGCCAGTAGTATAGGTGGATCACCCCTCCACTTT
CASSIGGSPLHF
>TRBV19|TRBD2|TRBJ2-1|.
TGTGCCAGTACCCCTGGTAGCGGGGGCCTTAGCTCCTACAATGAGCAGTTCTTC
CASTPGSGGLSSYNEQFF
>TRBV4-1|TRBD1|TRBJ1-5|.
TGCGCCAGCAGCTCGGCCCCGGACAGGGGGGATAGCAATCAGCCCCAGCATTTT
CASSSAPDRGDSNQPQHF
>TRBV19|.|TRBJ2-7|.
TGTGCCAGTAGTATGGGGTCGTACGAGCAGTACTTC
CASSMGSYEQYF
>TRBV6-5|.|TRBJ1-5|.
TGTGCCAGCAGCCGCGACAGAAGCAATCAGCCCCAGCATTTT
CASSRDRSNQPQHF
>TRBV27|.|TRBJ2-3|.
TGTGCCAGCAGTAAAACTACCCGGCCAGATACGCAGTATTTT
CASSKTTRPDTQYF
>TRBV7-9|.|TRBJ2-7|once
TGTGCCAGCAGCTTAGCACGGTCTACCTACGAGCAGTACTTC
CASSLARSTYEQYF
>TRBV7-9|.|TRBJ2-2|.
TGTGCCAGCAGCTTAAATGTTGGCAGGGAGGACACCGGGGAGCTGTTTTTT
CASSLNVGREDTGELFF
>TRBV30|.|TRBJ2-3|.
TGTGCCTGGAGTGTCATCCCCCACCCGGATACGCAGTATTTT
CAWSVIPHPDTQYF
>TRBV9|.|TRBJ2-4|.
TGTGCCAGCAGCGCAGGGGGGAACATTCAGTACTTC
CASSAGGNIQYF
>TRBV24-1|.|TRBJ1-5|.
TGTGCCACCAGTGCTGGAGGGAATCAGCCCCAGCATTTT
CATSAGGNQPQHF
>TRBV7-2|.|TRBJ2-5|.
TGTGCCAGCAGCTTAGTGGGGCAAGAACAAGAGACCCAGTACTTC
CASSLVGQEQETQYF
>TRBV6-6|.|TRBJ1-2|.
TGTGCCAGCAGTCCCGTGTACTCAAACTATGGCTACACCTTC
CASSPVYSNYGYTF
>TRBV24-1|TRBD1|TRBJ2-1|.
TGTGCCACCAGTGATCCAGGGGGCCTTACGGACAATGAGCAGTTCTTC
CATSDPGGLTDNEQFF
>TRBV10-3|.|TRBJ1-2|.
TGTGCCATCAGTGAGTCGATAGGACAGACCTATGGCTACACCTTC
CAISESIGQTYGYTF
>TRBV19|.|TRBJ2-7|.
TGTGCCAGTAGTAGCCCGTGGTCGGGGCGCACCTACGAGCAGTACTTC
CASSSPWSGRTYEQYF
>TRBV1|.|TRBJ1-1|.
TGCACCAGCAGCCAAGTACCCGGTGGGGACACTGAAGCTTTCTTT
CTSSQVPGGDTEAFF
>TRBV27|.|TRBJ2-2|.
TGTGCCAGCAGTTTCCGCACCGGGGAGCTGTTTTTT
CASSFRTGELFF
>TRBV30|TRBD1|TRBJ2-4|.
TGTGCCTCGGGACAGGTCCACTCCCCGGACAAAAACATTCAGTACTTC
CASGQVHSPDKNIQYF
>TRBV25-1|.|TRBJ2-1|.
TGTGCCAGCAGTGAATGGCAGGGAGGTGAGCAGTTCTTC
CASSEWQGGEQFF
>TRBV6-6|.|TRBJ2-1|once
TGTGCCAGCACTCCAGGGTCCTACAATGAGCAGTTCTTC
CASTPGSYNEQFF
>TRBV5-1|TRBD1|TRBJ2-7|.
TGCGCCAGCAGCTACGGACAGGCTACTTGGGAGCAGTACTTC
CASSYGQATWEQYF
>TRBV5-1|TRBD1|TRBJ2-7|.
TGCGCCAGCAGCCCCGACAGGGTCCGGTCCTACGAGCAGTACTTC
CASSPDRVRSYEQYF
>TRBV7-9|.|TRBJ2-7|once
TGTGCTAGTGGGGGGCACGAGCAGTACTTC
CASGGHEQYF
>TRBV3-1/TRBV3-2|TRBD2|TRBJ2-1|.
TGTGCCAGCAGCCAAGATTGGGCGGGGGGGCGAAATGAGCAGTTCTTC
CASSQDWAGGRNEQFF
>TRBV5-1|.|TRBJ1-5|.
TGCGCCAGCAGCCCCTTGGGGGGGGTCCAGCCCCAGCATTTT
CASSPLGGVQPQHF
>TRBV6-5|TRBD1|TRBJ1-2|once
TGTGCCAGCAGTTACCGGGACAGGGGTGGCTATGGCTACACCTTC
CASSYRDRGGYGYTF
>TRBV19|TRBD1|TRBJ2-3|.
TGTGCCAGCGCCGACAGGGCTGATACGCAGTATTTT
CASADRADTQYF